The 2 T cell receptor beta chains reported below all come from one sample, sequenced in a study of blood T cell repertoires in COVID-19. The data were produced by immunoSEQ multiplex PCR, yet TCRdb's version contains in-frame clones alone and is incomplete. The sample includes 40,000 to 55,000 clones, 91% of them seen just once. The sequenced material came from peripheral blood. These receptors were collected from a man aged 65 to 79 with active COVID-19.

The chain has TRBV7-6 and TRBJ2-1, with 10 bases fitting TRBD1. Germline CDR1 is SGHVS and CDR2 is FNYEAQ. CDR3 length: 13 residues. Trimming cost V 5 bases and J 9 bases; bases outside gene matches: 4. The CDR3 nucleotides read TGTGCCAGCAGCCAGGACAGGGGGAGTGAGCAGTTCTTC. Translated, it gives CASSQDRGSEQFF. The entire variable domain, with the rest obtained from reference TRBV7-6 and TRBJ2-1, is as follows: GAGVSQSPRYKVTKRGQDVALRCDPISGHVSLYWYRQALGQGPEFLTYFNYEAQQDKSGLPNDRFSAERPEGSISTLTIQRTEQRDSAMYRCASSQDRGSEQFFGPGTRLTVL.

This rearrangement joins TRBV29-1 to TRBJ2-5; 12 bases are shared with TRBD1. CDR1 and CDR2 from the germline V gene are SQVTM and ANQGSEA. This CDR3 has 15 residues. After removal of 4 bases from V and 5 bases from J, the junction contained 8 bases not matched to a gene. Here the CDR3 DNA reads TGCAGCGTTGTTGGGACAGGGGGCTCTACGGAGACCCAGTACTTC. Its protein product is CSVVGTGGSTETQYF.